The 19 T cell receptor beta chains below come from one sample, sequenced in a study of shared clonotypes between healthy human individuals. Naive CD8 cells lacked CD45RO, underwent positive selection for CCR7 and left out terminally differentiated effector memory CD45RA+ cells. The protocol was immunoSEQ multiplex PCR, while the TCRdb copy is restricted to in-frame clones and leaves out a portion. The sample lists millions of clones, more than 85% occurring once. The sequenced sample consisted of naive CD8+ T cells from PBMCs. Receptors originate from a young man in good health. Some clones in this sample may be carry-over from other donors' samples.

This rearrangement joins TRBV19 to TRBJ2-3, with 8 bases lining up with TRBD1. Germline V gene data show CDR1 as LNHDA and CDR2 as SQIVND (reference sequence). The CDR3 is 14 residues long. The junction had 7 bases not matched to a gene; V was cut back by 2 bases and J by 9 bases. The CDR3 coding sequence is TGTGCCAGTAGTATACTGGGGACAGGCCTCACGCAGTATTTT. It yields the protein CASSILGTGLTQYF.

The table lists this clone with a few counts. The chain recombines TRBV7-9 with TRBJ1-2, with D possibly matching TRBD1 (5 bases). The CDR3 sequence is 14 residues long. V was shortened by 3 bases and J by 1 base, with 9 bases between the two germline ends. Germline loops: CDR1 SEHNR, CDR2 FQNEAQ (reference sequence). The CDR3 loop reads CASSFTGRNYGYTF. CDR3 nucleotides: TGTGCCAGCAGCTTCACGGGGCGTAACTATGGCTACACCTTC.

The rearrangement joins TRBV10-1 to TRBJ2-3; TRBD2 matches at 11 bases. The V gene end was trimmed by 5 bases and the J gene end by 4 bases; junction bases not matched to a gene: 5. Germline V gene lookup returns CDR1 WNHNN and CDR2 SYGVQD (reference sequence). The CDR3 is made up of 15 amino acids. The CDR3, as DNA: TGCGCCAGCAGTATAACTAGCGGGAGTGCAGATACGCAGTATTTT. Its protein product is CASSITSGSADTQYF.

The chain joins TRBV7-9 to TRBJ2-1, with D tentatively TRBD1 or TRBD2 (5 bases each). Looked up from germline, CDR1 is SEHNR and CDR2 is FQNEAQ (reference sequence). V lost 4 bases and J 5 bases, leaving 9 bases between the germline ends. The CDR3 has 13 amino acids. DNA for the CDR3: TGTGCCAGCAGCTGGGACCCCCACAATGAGCAGTTCTTC. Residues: CASSWDPHNEQFF.

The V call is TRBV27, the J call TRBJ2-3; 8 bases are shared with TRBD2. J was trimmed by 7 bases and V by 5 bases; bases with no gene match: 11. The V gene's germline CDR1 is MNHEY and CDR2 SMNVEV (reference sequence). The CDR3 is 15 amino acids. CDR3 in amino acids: CASSAGTRSKYTQYF. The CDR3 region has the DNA TGTGCCAGCAGTGCCGGGACTAGGAGTAAATATACGCAGTATTTT.

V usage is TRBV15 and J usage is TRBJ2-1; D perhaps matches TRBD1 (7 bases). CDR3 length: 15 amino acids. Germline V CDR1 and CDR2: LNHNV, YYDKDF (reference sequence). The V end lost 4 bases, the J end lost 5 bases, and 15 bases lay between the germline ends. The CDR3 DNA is TGTGCCACCAGCATTACCAGGGGGGACAACAATGAGCAGTTCTTC. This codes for CATSITRGDNNEQFF.

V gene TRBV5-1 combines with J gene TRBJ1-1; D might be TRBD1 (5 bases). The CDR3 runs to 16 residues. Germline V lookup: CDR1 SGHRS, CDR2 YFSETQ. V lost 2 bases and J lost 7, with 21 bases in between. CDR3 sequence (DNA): TGCGCCAGCAGCTTCGCCTTCAAGGCGGACACTAGTGAAGCTTTCTTT. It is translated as CASSFAFKADTSEAFF.

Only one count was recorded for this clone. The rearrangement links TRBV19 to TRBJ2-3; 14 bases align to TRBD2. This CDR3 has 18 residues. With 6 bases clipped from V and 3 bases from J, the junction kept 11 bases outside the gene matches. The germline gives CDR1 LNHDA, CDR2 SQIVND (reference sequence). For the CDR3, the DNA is TGTGCCAGTAGCCCCGGTTGGGGACTAGCGGGAGAAACAGATACGCAGTATTTT. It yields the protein CASSPGWGLAGETDTQYF. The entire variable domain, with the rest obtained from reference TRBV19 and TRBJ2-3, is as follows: DGGITQSPKYLFRKEGQNVTLSCEQNLNHDAMYWYRQDPGQGLRLIYYSQIVNDFQKGDIAEGYSVSREKKESFPLTVTSAQKNPTAFYLCASSPGWGLAGETDTQYFGPGTRLTVL.

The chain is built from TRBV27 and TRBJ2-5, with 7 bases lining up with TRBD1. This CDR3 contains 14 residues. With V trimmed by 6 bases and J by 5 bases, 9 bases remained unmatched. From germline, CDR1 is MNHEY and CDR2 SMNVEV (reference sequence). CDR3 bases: TGTGCCAGCAGCCCAGAGACAGGGTGGGAGACCCAGTACTTC. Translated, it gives CASSPETGWETQYF.

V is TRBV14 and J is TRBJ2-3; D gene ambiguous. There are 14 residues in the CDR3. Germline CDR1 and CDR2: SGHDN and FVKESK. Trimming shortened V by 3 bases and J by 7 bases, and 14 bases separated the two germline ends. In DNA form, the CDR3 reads TGTGCCAGCAGCCACCTCCTAGGGCGGAATACGCAGTATTTT. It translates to CASSHLLGRNTQYF.

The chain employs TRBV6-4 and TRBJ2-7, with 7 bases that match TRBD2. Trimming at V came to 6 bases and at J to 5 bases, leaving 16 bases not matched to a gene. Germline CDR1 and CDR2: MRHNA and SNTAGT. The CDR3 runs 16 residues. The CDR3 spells CASRFRPGLPFDEQYF. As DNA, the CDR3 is TGTGCCAGCAGATTTCGTCCGGGACTACCATTTGACGAGCAGTACTTC.

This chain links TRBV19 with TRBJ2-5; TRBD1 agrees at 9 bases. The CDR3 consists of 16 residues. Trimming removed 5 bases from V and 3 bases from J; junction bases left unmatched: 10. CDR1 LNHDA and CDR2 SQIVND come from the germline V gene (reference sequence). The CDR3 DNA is TGTGCCAGTAGTGGGACAGGGAGGAGGGGAAAAGAGACCCAGTACTTC. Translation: CASSGTGRRGKETQYF. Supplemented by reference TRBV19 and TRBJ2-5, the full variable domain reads DGGITQSPKYLFRKEGQNVTLSCEQNLNHDAMYWYRQDPGQGLRLIYYSQIVNDFQKGDIAEGYSVSREKKESFPLTVTSAQKNPTAFYLCASSGTGRRGKETQYFGPGTRLLVL.

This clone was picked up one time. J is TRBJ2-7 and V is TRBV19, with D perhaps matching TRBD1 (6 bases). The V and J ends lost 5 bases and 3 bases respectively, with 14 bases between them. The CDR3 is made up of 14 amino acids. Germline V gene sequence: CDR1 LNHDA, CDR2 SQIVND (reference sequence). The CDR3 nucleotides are TGTGCCAGTAGTGAACAGGGTGCGATCTACGAGCAGTACTTC. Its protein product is CASSEQGAIYEQYF.

The CDR3 loop is CASSEARLAGVYYEQYF. The DNA of the CDR3 is TGTGCCAGCAGTGAAGCCAGGCTAGCGGGTGTCTACTACGAGCAGTACTTC. V usage is TRBV6-1 and J usage is TRBJ2-7, with TRBD2 matching over 8 bases. Per the germline V gene, CDR1 is MNHNS and CDR2 is SASEGT. The J segment lost 3 bases and the V segment lost 0 bases, leaving 10 bases of the junction unmatched. This CDR3 is 17 amino acids long.

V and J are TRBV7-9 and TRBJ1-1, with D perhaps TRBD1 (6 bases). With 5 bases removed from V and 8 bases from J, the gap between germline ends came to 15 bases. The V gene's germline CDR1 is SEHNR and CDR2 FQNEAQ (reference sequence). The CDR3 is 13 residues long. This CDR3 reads CASSPSPGEEAFF. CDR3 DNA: TGTGCCAGCAGCCCTTCCCCAGGGGAAGAAGCTTTCTTT.

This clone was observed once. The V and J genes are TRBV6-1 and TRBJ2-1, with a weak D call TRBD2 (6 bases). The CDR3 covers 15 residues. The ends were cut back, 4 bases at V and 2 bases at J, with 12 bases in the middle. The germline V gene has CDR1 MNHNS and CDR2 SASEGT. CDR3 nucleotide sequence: TGTGCCAGCAGTGGGTGGCGGGATGCCTACAATGAGCAGTTCTTC. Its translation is CASSGWRDAYNEQFF.

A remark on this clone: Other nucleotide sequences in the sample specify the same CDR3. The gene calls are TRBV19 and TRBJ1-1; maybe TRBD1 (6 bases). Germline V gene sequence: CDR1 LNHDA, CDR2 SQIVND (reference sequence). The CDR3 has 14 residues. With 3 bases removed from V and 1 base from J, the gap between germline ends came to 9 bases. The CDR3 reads CASSIRGPNTEAFF. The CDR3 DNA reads TGTGCCAGTAGTATCCGGGGGCCGAACACTGAAGCTTTCTTT. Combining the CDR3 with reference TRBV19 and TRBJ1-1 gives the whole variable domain DGGITQSPKYLFRKEGQNVTLSCEQNLNHDAMYWYRQDPGQGLRLIYYSQIVNDFQKGDIAEGYSVSREKKESFPLTVTSAQKNPTAFYLCASSIRGPNTEAFFGQGTRLTVV.

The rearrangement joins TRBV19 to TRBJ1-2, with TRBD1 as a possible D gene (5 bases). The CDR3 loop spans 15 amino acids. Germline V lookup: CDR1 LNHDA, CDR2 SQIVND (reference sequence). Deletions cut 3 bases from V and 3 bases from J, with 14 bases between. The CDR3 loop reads CASSIGRDAYYGYTF. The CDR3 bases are TGTGCCAGTAGTATCGGGCGGGACGCCTACTATGGCTACACCTTC.

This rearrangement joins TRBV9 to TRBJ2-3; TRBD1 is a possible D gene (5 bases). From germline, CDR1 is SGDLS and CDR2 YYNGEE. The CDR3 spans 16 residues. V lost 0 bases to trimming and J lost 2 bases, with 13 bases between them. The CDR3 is CASSVEGRTPTDTQYF. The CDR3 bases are TGTGCCAGCAGCGTAGAAGGGCGGACACCCACAGATACGCAGTATTTT.